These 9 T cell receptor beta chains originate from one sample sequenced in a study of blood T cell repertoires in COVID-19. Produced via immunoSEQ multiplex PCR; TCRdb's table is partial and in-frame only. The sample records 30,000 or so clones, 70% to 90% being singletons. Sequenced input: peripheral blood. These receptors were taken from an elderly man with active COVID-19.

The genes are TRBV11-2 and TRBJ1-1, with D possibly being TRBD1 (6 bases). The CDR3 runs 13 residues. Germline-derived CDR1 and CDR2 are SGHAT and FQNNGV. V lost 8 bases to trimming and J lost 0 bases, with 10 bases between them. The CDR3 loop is CASHRDMNTEAFF. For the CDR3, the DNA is TGTGCCAGCCATCGGGACATGAACACTGAAGCTTTCTTT.

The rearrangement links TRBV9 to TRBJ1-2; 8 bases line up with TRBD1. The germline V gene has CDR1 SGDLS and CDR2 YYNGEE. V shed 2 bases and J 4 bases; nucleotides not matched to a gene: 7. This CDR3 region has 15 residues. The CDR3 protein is CASSVGDRHPYGYTF. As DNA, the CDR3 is TGTGCCAGCAGCGTTGGGGACAGGCACCCCTATGGCTACACCTTC.

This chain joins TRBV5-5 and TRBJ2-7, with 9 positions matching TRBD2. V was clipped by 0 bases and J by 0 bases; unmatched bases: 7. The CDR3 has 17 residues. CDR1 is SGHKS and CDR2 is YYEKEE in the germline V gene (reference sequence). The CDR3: CASSLGAGGPLSYEQYF. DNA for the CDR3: TGTGCCAGCAGCTTGGGAGCGGGGGGACCTCTCTCCTACGAGCAGTACTTC.

For the CDR3, the DNA is TGTGCCAGCACGCGGGGGGGCCCCGGAGATACGCAGTATTTT. Translated, it gives CASTRGGPGDTQYF. The rearrangement links TRBV3-1 (or the pseudogene TRBV3-2) to TRBJ2-3, with 9 bases identical to TRBD2. The CDR3 extends over 14 amino acids. The germline V gene encodes CDR1 LGHDT and CDR2 YNNKEL (reference sequence). Trimming cost V 7 bases and J 5 bases; bases outside gene matches: 7.

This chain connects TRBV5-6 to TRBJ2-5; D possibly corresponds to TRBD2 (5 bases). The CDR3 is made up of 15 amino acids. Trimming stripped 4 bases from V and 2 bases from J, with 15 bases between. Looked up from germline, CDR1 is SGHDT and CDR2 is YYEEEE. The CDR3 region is CASSPPTAVQETQYF. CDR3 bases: TGTGCCAGCAGCCCACCCACAGCGGTACAAGAGACCCAGTACTTC.

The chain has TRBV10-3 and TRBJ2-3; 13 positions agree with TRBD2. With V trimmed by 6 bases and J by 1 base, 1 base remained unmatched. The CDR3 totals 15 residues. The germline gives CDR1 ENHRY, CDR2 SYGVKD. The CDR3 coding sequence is TGTGCCATCAGGGGGACTAGCGGGGGCACAGATACGCAGTATTTT. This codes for CAIRGTSGGTDTQYF.

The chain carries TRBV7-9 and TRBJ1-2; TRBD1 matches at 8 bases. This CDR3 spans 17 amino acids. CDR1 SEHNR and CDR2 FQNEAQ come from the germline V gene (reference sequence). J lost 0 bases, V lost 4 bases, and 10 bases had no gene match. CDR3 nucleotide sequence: TGTGCCAGCAGCTCCCTGGACAGGGTCGGAGCTAACTATGGCTACACCTTC. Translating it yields CASSSLDRVGANYGYTF.

The CDR3 bases are TGTGCCAGCAGTACTCCGTCAGGAACGCAGTATTTT. This sequence encodes CASSTPSGTQYF. The chain links TRBV6-5 to TRBJ2-3; D remains ambiguous. Germline V gene lookup returns CDR1 MNHEY and CDR2 SVGAGI. The CDR3 length is 12 residues. The V and J ends lost 5 bases and 9 bases respectively, with 12 bases between them.

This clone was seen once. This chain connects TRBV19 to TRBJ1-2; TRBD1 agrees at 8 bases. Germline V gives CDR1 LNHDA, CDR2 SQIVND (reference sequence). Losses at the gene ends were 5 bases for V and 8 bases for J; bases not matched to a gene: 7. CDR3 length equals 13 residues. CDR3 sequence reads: CASSDGRGLGYTF. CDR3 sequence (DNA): TGTGCCAGTAGTGACGGCAGGGGGCTGGGCTACACCTTC.